This TCR beta chain was profiled in a study of shared clonotypes between healthy human individuals. Study-level points and caveats: The expectation was that sequencing depth would affect clonotype sharing among donors. Estimated richness values were generally larger in naive subsets than in memory subsets.

Of note for this clone: What it binds is not known.

Produced via immunoSEQ multiplex PCR; TCRdb's table is partial and in-frame only. The sample yields some 1,400,000 clones, 95% to 97% seen once. Germline values: CDR1 MNHNS, CDR2 SASEGT. The CDR3 has 17 amino acids. The V end was cut by 4 bases, the J end by 0 bases, with 15 bases between. The V and J genes are TRBV6-1 and TRBJ1-4; D uncertain. The sequence came from a young man in good health. Sample: naive CD4+ T cells sorted from blood. Subset: CD45RA+ positively selected. The CDR3 loop reads CASSGPKTRTTNEKLFF. CDR3 coding DNA: TGTGCCAGCAGTGGTCCGAAGACGAGAACAACTAATGAAAAACTGTTTTTT.